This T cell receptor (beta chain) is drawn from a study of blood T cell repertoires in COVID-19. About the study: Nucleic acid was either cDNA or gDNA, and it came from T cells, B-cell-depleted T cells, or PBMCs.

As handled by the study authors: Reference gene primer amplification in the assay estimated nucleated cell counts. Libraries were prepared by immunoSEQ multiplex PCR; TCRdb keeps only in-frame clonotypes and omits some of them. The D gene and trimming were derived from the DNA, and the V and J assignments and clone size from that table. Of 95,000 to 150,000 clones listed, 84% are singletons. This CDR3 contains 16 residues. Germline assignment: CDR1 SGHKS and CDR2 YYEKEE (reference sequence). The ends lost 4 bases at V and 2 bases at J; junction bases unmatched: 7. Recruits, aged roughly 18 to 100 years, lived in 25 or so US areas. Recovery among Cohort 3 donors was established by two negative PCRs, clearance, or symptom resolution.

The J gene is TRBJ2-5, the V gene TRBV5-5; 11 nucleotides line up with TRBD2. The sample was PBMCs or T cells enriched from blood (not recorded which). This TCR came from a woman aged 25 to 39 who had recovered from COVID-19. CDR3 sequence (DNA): TGTGCCAGCAGCCCCTGGCGACTAGCGGGACAAGAGACCCAGTACTTC. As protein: CASSPWRLAGQETQYF.